Below are 4 T cell receptor beta chains sequenced from a single sample in a study of Graves' ophthalmopathy and Graves' hyperthyroidism. Transcripts of RNA were the source for amplifying TCR beta CDR3 regions. The first-round RT-PCR employed HTBI primers together with the Qiagen OneStep RT-PCR kit. A multiplex PCR was then performed as the second round. MiXCR, run by TCRdb on the multiplex PCR reads, gives a single entry per CDR3 protein. This table has about 550,000 distinct CDR3 sequences, 35% to 40% appearing once. The sequenced sample consisted of peripheral blood or thyroid tissue (not recorded which). These receptors came from an adult man with Graves' hyperthyroidism.

The chain recombines TRBV2 with TRBJ2-3, with TRBD1 identical over 7 bases. From germline, CDR1 is SNHLY and CDR2 FYNNEI. The CDR3 is 14 amino acids. V gave up 1 base and J gave up 3 bases; unmatched junction bases: 1. CDR3 sequence reads: CASSEGRGTDTQYF. In DNA form, the CDR3 reads TGTGCCAGCAGTGAAGGCAGGGGGACAGATACGCAGTATTTT. The variable domain in full, completed from reference TRBV2 and TRBJ2-3, reads EPEVTQTPSHQVTQMGQEVILRCVPISNHLYFYWYRQILGQKVEFLVSFYNNEISEKSEIFDDQFSVERPDGSNFTLKIRSTKLEDSAMYFCASSEGRGTDTQYFGPGTRLTVL.

The J gene is TRBJ2-5, the V gene TRBV18; 7 bases are shared with TRBD2. Germline V gives CDR1 KGHSH, CDR2 LQKENI. The CDR3 contains 15 residues. The J segment lost 0 bases and the V segment lost 2 bases, leaving 3 bases of the junction unmatched. The CDR3 sequence is CASSPTSVHQETQYF. The CDR3 nucleotides read TGTGCCAGCTCACCAACTAGCGTACACCAAGAGACCCAGTACTTC. Full variable domain (outside the CDR3, taken from reference TRBV18 and TRBJ2-5): NAGVMQNPRHLVRRRGQEARLRCSPMKGHSHVYWYRQLPEEGLKFMVYLQKENIIDESGMPKERFSAEFPKEGPSILRIQQVVRGDSAAYFCASSPTSVHQETQYFGPGTRLLVL.

The CDR3 spells CATSLGGQETQYF. Here the CDR3 DNA reads TGTGCCACCAGTTTGGGGGGCCAAGAGACCCAGTACTTC. V usage is TRBV24-1 and J usage is TRBJ2-5; the D gene is possibly TRBD2 (6 bases). With 6 bases removed from V and 1 base from J, the gap between germline ends came to 8 bases. The CDR3 is made up of 13 amino acids. The germline V gene has CDR1 KGHDR and CDR2 SFDVKD.

The table lists this clonotype with a count of one. It may be a read error: a sequence one base away is much more abundant. This rearrangement joins TRBV2 to TRBJ2-7; maybe TRBD2 (5 bases). Near its end, the DNA agrees better with TRBJ2-1, so the J call may be wrong. Germline assignment: CDR1 SNHLY and CDR2 FYNNEI. The CDR3 is 14 amino acids. CDR3 bases: TGTGCCAGCAGTGAAGCTACCCATGACTACGAGCAGTTCTTC. It encodes CASSEATHDYEQFF.